The 28 T cell receptor beta chains listed next were all sequenced from one sample in a study of OX40 agonist ivuxolimab in advanced cancers. Sequencing used immunoSEQ multiplex PCR; TCRdb keeps in-frame clones, though not all of them. Here the sample spans under 70,000 clones, 70% to 90% being singletons. Material: CD4+ or CD8+ T cells sorted from blood, obtained in a trial of the OX40 agonist ivuxolimab. The source is an adult with an advanced solid tumor such as melanoma, head and neck, liver or kidney cancer.

V is TRBV5-8 and J is TRBJ2-7; the match to TRBD2 covers 13 bases. V lost 4 bases to trimming and J lost 7 bases; unmatched junction nucleotides: 5. The CDR3 runs 14 residues. Germline V lookup: CDR1 SGHTS, CDR2 YDEGEE. CDR3 loop: CASSPLAGGQEQYF. CDR3 coding DNA: TGTGCCAGCAGCCCACTAGCGGGGGGGCAGGAGCAGTACTTC.

This clone has just one count. The CDR3 nucleotides are TGTGCCAGCAGTTTAGGCCGGGCCCGAGGCACTGAAGCTTTCTTT. It encodes CASSLGRARGTEAFF. The chain combines TRBV28 with TRBJ1-1; D not certain. The germline V gene encodes CDR1 MDHEN and CDR2 SYDVKM. Between the trimmed V and J ends, which lost 2 bases and 4 bases, there was a span of 14 bases. CDR3 length: 15 residues.

This clone was seen only a few times. The rearrangement links TRBV29-1 to TRBJ1-1; 8 bases match TRBD1. The V gene's germline CDR1 is SQVTM and CDR2 ANQGSEA. The CDR3 contains 13 residues. V lost 3 bases and J lost 1; bases outside the gene matches: 1. CDR3 DNA: TGCAGCGTTGAGGGACAGGAGAACACTGAAGCTTTCTTT. The encoded protein is CSVEGQENTEAFF.

The V call is TRBV5-6, the J call TRBJ1-4; TRBD1 matches 9 bases. The J segment lost 8 bases and the V segment lost 2 bases, leaving 7 bases of the junction unmatched. CDR3 size: 15 residues. Germline lookup yields CDR1 SGHDT and CDR2 YYEEEE. The CDR3 DNA reads as TGTGCCAGCAGCTTCCGTGGGACAGGGTTGGAAAAACTGTTTTTT. Translated, it gives CASSFRGTGLEKLFF.

The chain recombines TRBV7-6 with TRBJ2-5; D is uncertain. The J call may be faulty, since TRBJ2-7 better matches the DNA end. CDR1 is SGHVS, CDR2 FNYEAQ, per germline. There are 14 residues in the CDR3. The CDR3 region has the DNA TGTGCCAGCAGCTTAAGCTTACTACCCTACGAGCAGTACTTC. It specifies CASSLSLLPYEQYF.

The chain has TRBV4-1 and TRBJ2-3; 11 bases are shared with TRBD2. V was pared by 2 bases and J by 0 bases, with 13 bases of the junction left unmatched. Germline V gives CDR1 MGHRA, CDR2 YSYEKL. The CDR3 covers 20 residues. CDR3 bases: TGCGCCAGCAGCCAACCTCCCCTGGTAGCGGGAGGGAGGAGCACAGATACGCAGTATTTT. The encoded protein is CASSQPPLVAGGRSTDTQYF.

This clone showed up just once. The chain has TRBV5-1 and TRBJ2-5, with D unresolved. Germline V gene data show CDR1 as SGHRS and CDR2 as YFSETQ. The length of the CDR3 is 14 residues. V lost 0 bases, J lost 2 bases, and 8 bases lay in between. The CDR3 DNA reads TGCGCCAGCAGCTTGGGGGTGGGACAAGAGACCCAGTACTTC. Amino acid sequence: CASSLGVGQETQYF.

The chain has TRBV10-1 and TRBJ2-1; a weak D match, TRBD2 (5 bases). The CDR3 spans 12 residues. Germline values: CDR1 WNHNN, CDR2 SYGVQD (reference sequence). Trimming left V 3 bases short and J 9 bases short, with 9 bases between. CDR3 DNA sequence: TGCGCCAGCAGTGATTTTGGAGGTGAGCAGTTCTTC. Translated, it gives CASSDFGGEQFF.

The chain employs TRBV7-2 and TRBJ2-3; D perhaps matches TRBD2 (7 bases). V was trimmed by 5 bases and J by 2 bases, leaving 17 bases between them. Germline lookup yields CDR1 SGHTA and CDR2 FQGNSA. This CDR3 spans 16 amino acids. The CDR3 DNA reads TGTGCCAGCAGCCCCTCGGGCGGGGGCACCACAGATACGCAGTATTTT. This encodes CASSPSGGGTTDTQYF.

The J gene is TRBJ2-7, the V gene TRBV2, with D maybe TRBD2 (5 bases). The CDR3 covers 12 residues. V was clipped by 5 bases and J by 2 bases, with 7 bases between them. Per germline, CDR1 SNHLY and CDR2 FYNNEI. The CDR3 DNA follows: TGTGCCAGCAGTACTAGACCCTACGAGCAGTACTTC. Encoded protein: CASSTRPYEQYF.

CDR3 coding DNA: TGTGCCAGCATACCGGACATGAACACTGAAGCTTTCTTT. Translation: CASIPDMNTEAFF. The chain has TRBV6-5 and TRBJ1-1, with D perhaps TRBD1 (5 bases). With 7 bases removed from V and 0 bases from J, the gap between germline ends came to 9 bases. Germline V gene lookup returns CDR1 MNHEY and CDR2 SVGAGI. This CDR3 is built from 13 residues.

A single count supports this clone. The chain combines TRBV6-5 with TRBJ2-7; no clear D gene. Germline V gives CDR1 MNHEY, CDR2 SVGAGI. Trimming removed 5 bases from V and 3 bases from J, with 11 bases in between. This CDR3 spans 13 amino acids. As DNA, the CDR3 is TGTGCCAGCAGTCGAGATCCAGACTACGAGCAGTACTTC. This sequence encodes CASSRDPDYEQYF.

V gene TRBV5-1 combines with J gene TRBJ1-4; no reliable D call. V lost 0 bases and J lost 10, with 7 bases in between. The germline V gene has CDR1 SGHRS and CDR2 YFSETQ. This CDR3 comprises 12 residues. The CDR3 loop is CASSLDGVKLFF. DNA of the CDR3: TGCGCCAGCAGCTTGGACGGGGTAAAACTGTTTTTT.

In this sample, this clone turned up once. This chain joins TRBV5-6 and TRBJ2-5, with D perhaps TRBD1 (5 bases). The V end lost 2 bases, the J end lost 6 bases, and 17 bases lay between the germline ends. In germline, CDR1 is SGHDT, CDR2 YYEEEE. There are 15 residues in the CDR3. CDR3 loop: CASSLGLSGLKTQYF. The CDR3 DNA follows: TGTGCCAGCAGCTTAGGCCTCTCAGGGTTAAAGACCCAGTACTTC.

The chain joins TRBV20-1 to TRBJ2-5, with a tentative D call TRBD2 (5 bases). Matching the DNA end better, TRBJ2-7 makes the J call doubtful. Germline V gives CDR1 DFQATT, CDR2 SNEGSKA (reference sequence). This CDR3 comprises 11 residues. CDR3 coding DNA: TGCAGTGCCTTAGAGGAGGACGAGCAGTACTTC. Its protein is CSALEEDEQYF.

The chain couples TRBV7-3 to TRBJ2-3; possible D gene TRBD2, 6 bases. The germline V and J ends were trimmed by 3 bases and 0 bases, with 10 bases remaining between them. The germline V gene has CDR1 SGHTA and CDR2 FQGTGA. The CDR3 totals 15 residues. The CDR3 loop reads CASSLGGTSTDTQYF. In DNA form, the CDR3 reads TGTGCCAGCAGCTTGGGCGGGACTAGCACAGATACGCAGTATTTT.

V is TRBV30 and J is TRBJ1-2; TRBD1 matches at 8 bases. The CDR3 consists of 12 residues. With V trimmed by 3 bases and J by 7 bases, 4 bases remained unmatched. Per germline, CDR1 GTSNPN and CDR2 SVGIG (reference sequence). The CDR3 DNA reads TGTGCCTGGAGGGACAGGGCGGGTGGCTACACCTTC. It translates to CAWRDRAGGYTF.

The V gene is TRBV2, the J gene TRBJ2-3, with D possibly called TRBD1 or TRBD2 (5 bases each). The length of the CDR3 is 14 residues. V was shortened by 6 bases and J by 2 bases, with 12 bases between the two germline ends. Germline lookup yields CDR1 SNHLY and CDR2 FYNNEI. The DNA of the CDR3 is TGTGCCAGCAGGCCCCAGGGAGTCACAGATACGCAGTATTTT. Amino acid sequence: CASRPQGVTDTQYF.

This chain joins TRBV28 and TRBJ2-5; D might be TRBD1 or TRBD2, each matching 5 bases. The J call may be incorrect, as the DNA end agrees better with TRBJ2-7. The CDR3 has 13 amino acids. Germline CDR1 MDHEN, CDR2 SYDVKM. The CDR3 loop reads CASSPGTVGEQYF. The CDR3 DNA sequence: TGTGCCAGCAGCCCCGGGACGGTCGGCGAGCAGTACTTC.

This chain connects TRBV2 to TRBJ2-3; D gene uncertain. CDR3 size: 12 residues. Trimming pared 5 bases from V and 2 bases from J, leaving 5 bases between. Germline CDR1 SNHLY, CDR2 FYNNEI. CDR3 in DNA: TGTGCCAGCAGTCAGACCACAGATACGCAGTATTTT. It yields the protein CASSQTTDTQYF.

The gene calls are TRBV10-3 and TRBJ2-7, with D maybe TRBD1 (6 bases). The germline V gene has CDR1 ENHRY and CDR2 SYGVKD. This CDR3 is 17 amino acids long. Trimming removed 10 bases at V and 0 bases at J, with 25 bases between. The CDR3 is CATAYRKAGVISYEQYF. In DNA, the CDR3 is TGTGCCACCGCTTACAGAAAGGCAGGGGTAATCTCCTACGAGCAGTACTTC.

V usage is TRBV7-9 and J usage is TRBJ2-3, with TRBD2 as a possible D gene (6 bases). CDR1 and CDR2 from the germline V gene are SEHNR and FQNEAQ (reference sequence). The CDR3 extends over 14 amino acids. V shed 5 bases and J shed 2 bases, with 11 bases lying between them. The CDR3 DNA reads as TGTGCCAGCAGCCCCGGGGGTAACACAGATACGCAGTATTTT. Amino acid sequence: CASSPGGNTDTQYF.

This sequence joins TRBV7-9 and TRBJ2-7, with 8 bases aligning to TRBD2. This CDR3 is built from 14 residues. The V gene end was trimmed by 5 bases and the J gene end by 0 bases; junction bases not matched to a gene: 3. Per germline, CDR1 SEHNR and CDR2 FQNEAQ (reference sequence). DNA of the CDR3: TGTGCCAGCAGCAGAGCGGGAGCCTCCTACGAGCAGTACTTC. Its protein product is CASSRAGASYEQYF. The whole variable domain, remainder taken from reference TRBV7-9 and TRBJ2-7, is DTGVSQNPRHKITKRGQNVTFRCDPISEHNRLYWYRQTLGQGPEFLTYFQNEAQLEKSRLLSDRFSAERPKGSFSTLEIQRTEQGDSAMYLCASSRAGASYEQYFGPGTRLTVT.

The chain joins TRBV7-9 to TRBJ2-5; D uncertain. This CDR3 spans 14 amino acids. V lost 1 base and J lost 4, with 10 bases in between. Germline loops: CDR1 SEHNR, CDR2 FQNEAQ (reference sequence). Here the CDR3 DNA reads TGTGCCAGCAGCTTAGGTTCTTGGCGAGAGACCCAGTACTTC. Protein: CASSLGSWRETQYF.

This clone turned up a few times. The J gene is TRBJ2-2, the V gene TRBV11-3; D ambiguous. Per the germline V gene, CDR1 is SGHNT and CDR2 is YENEEA. The germline V and J ends were trimmed by 1 base and 4 bases, with 4 bases remaining between them. This CDR3 region has 13 residues. The CDR3 here is CASSLAGTGELFF. The DNA of the CDR3 is TGTGCCAGCAGCTTAGCTGGCACCGGGGAGCTGTTTTTT.

The genes are TRBV18 and TRBJ2-3; D unclear. The germline gives CDR1 KGHSH, CDR2 LQKENI. The ends were cut back, 5 bases at V and 4 bases at J, with 7 bases in the middle. The CDR3 extends over 12 amino acids. The CDR3 spells CASSTGPDTQYF. For the CDR3, the DNA is TGTGCCAGCTCAACCGGCCCAGATACGCAGTATTTT.

This clone showed up just a few times. The CDR3 loop is CASRTWTGGTEAFF. The DNA of the CDR3 is TGTGCCAGCAGGACCTGGACAGGGGGGACTGAAGCTTTCTTT. The chain couples TRBV6-4 to TRBJ1-1; 10 nucleotides align to TRBD1. CDR1 is MRHNA and CDR2 is SNTAGT in the germline V gene. The CDR3 has 14 residues. Trimming at V came to 6 bases and at J to 5 bases, leaving 6 bases not matched to a gene.

This clone was seen a few times. The chain joins TRBV9 to TRBJ1-1, with D possibly matching TRBD1 (6 bases). Germline lookup yields CDR1 SGDLS and CDR2 YYNGEE. Trimming pared 2 bases from V and 4 bases from J, leaving 12 bases between. This CDR3 has 14 residues. CDR3 in DNA: TGTGCCAGCAGCGTCCTTCAAGGGGGCACTGAAGCTTTCTTT. Its protein product is CASSVLQGGTEAFF.